This T cell receptor (beta chain) stems from a study of vaccination effects on CD4 cells after COVID-19 (dated by TCRdb to between 2021 and 2022). At the level of the whole study: Two doses of either the BNT162b2 or the mRNA-1273 mRNA SARS-CoV-2 vaccine were administered to participants. Pre-vaccine samples were drawn from a couple of convalescent patients 16 days and one week before the first dose, at 142 and 148 days after COVID-19 diagnosis. SARS-CoV-2 spike-specific CD4+ TCR repertoires from before and after mRNA vaccination were compared in COVID-19 convalescent patients and in infection-naive vaccine recipients. The full study included over 8 COVID-19 convalescent patients and a handful of SARS-CoV-2-naive healthy vaccine recipients. Cultures from other donors in the study were sequenced with the Oncomine TCR Beta short-read assay on an Illumina iSeq 100.

To prepare the library, the immunoSEQ multiplex PCR assay was applied. DNA from the cultured, isolated CD4+ T cells was subjected to TCR beta CDR3 sequencing. From the authors' description of their analysis: Non-productive TCR sequences were discarded, and reads were trimmed to the CDR3 region, with only CDR3s of 7 or more amino acids retained. The MANAFEST web app was used to pick out antigen-specific clonotypes by comparing their expansion in peptide wells with that in reference cultures. Positive clones required FDR<0.05 expansion versus reference and all other wells, odds ratio above 5, and frequency above 0.1% in two replicate wells. A clonotype was called cross-reactive if it was significantly expanded both in SARS-CoV-2 spike wells and in at least one common cold coronavirus spike condition. CDR3 similarity was assessed by Levenshtein distance with the stringdist R package, and unrooted trees were built with ape in R 3.6.1. Sourced from immuneACCESS, this table was stored by TCRdb with only in-frame sequences that have V and J called. A share of the clones is absent; for the studies checked, an unresolved V gene accounts for under half, and the remainder has no known explanation. That table is the source of V, J and clone size, and D and trimming were worked out from the DNA. The sample table records some 22,000 clones; approximately 79% of these occur just once. The leading ten clones occupy 16% of the sample.

The full study reports these points: Only a small number of convalescent patients were included, and no early post-infection timepoints were available, which limited the study. Among convalescent patients, the spike-reactive repertoire after vaccination was made up mainly of new vaccine-induced clones that were largely distinct from the clones induced by infection. At late post-vaccination timepoints, both infection-induced and vaccine-induced clones showed marked clonal contraction, consistent with waning T cell responses.

In the ViraFEST assay, PBMC were stimulated with viral peptide pools, and antigen-specific CD4+ T cell clonotypes were then identified by expansion using TCR sequencing. After 10 to 11 days of culture, CD4+ T cells were isolated with the EasySep CD4+ T cell isolation kit. PCR-confirmed SARS-CoV-2 infection had occurred in convalescent patients between March and December 2020, before the Alpha, Beta and Delta variants emerged in the United States. A few million PBMC per well were cultured with approximately 10 ug/ml peptides in IMDM containing around 5% human AB serum, around 9.7 IU/ml IL-2 and gentamicin. On days 3 and 7, half of the culture medium was replaced with fresh IL-2-containing medium. Unless noted otherwise, every peptide stimulation condition was grown in triplicate wells. Using Ficoll-Paque Plus gradient centrifugation, PBMC were separated from whole blood and then either used fresh or cryopreserved at -140C. The spike proteins of SARS-CoV-2 and of the common cold coronaviruses HCoV-NL63, HCoV-OC43 and HCoV-229E were spanned by overlapping peptide pools. The QIAamp micro DNA kit was used to extract genomic DNA from the cultured CD4+ T cells.

Note on this clone: No cognate antigen has been identified for it. No base-level quality is on record; no much larger clone is a single base apart.

CDR1 and CDR2, looked up from the germline V gene, are LGHNA and YSLEER. V ends up 1 base short and J 5 bases short, with an unmatched junction base count of 7. The CDR3 runs 17 residues from the cysteine to the phenylalanine. Here the CDR3 DNA is all that survives: 51 bases in frame from base 1. This sequence originates from a human donor who had a prior SARS-CoV-2 infection. Source: CD4+ T cells from PBMCs cultured with SARS-CoV-2 spike peptides, taken before COVID-19 vaccination. The cell subset or site label, read with the paper, signifies: SARS-CoV-2 spike overlapping peptide pool stimulation. The chain is encoded by TRBV4-3 joined to TRBJ2-7; 14 bases in the middle match TRBD2. For the CDR3, the sequence is CASSQGLAGGGLNEQYF. The base sequence is TGCGCCAGCAGCCAAGGACTAGCGGGAGGGGGTTTGAACGAGCAGTACTTC.